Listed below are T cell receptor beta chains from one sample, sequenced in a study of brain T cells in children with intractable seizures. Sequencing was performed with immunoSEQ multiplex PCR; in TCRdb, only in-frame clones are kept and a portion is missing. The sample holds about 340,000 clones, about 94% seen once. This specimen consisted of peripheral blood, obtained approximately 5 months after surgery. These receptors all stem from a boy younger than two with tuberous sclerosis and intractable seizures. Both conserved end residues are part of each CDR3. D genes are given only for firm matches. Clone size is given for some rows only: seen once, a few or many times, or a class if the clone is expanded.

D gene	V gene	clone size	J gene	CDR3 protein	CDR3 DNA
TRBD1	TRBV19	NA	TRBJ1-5	CASSMLLGQVLYSNQPQHF	TGTGCCAGTAGTATGTTGTTGGGACAGGTTCTTTATAGCAATCAGCCCCAGCATTTT
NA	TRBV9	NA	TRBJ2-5	CASSADLTSQETQYF	TGTGCCAGCAGCGCCGACCTGACTAGTCAAGAGACCCAGTACTTC
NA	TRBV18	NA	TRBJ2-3	CASSPPLSLGDTQYF	TGTGCCAGCTCACCACCCCTTTCGCTAGGAGATACGCAGTATTTT
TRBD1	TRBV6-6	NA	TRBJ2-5	CASSWYDRDGETQYF	TGTGCCAGCAGTTGGTATGACAGGGACGGGGAGACCCAGTACTTC
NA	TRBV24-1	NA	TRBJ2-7	CATSDPHRSVDEQYF	TGTGCCACCAGTGATCCGCATCGCAGTGTGGACGAGCAGTACTTC
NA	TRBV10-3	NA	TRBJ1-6	CAISGEGHENSPLHF	TGTGCCATCAGTGGAGAAGGGCATGAAAATTCACCCCTCCACTTT
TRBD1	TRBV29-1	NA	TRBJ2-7	CSGGQGPDYEQYF	TGCAGCGGGGGACAGGGGCCCGACTACGAGCAGTACTTC
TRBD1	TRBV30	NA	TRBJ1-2	CAWSRQGTYGYTF	TGTGCCTGGAGTAGACAGGGGACCTATGGCTACACCTTC
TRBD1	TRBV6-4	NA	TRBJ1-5	CASSGTGGEGNQPQHF	TGTGCCAGCAGTGGGACAGGGGGCGAGGGCAATCAGCCCCAGCATTTT
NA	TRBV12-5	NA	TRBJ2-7	CASGFDGTTYEQYF	TGTGCTAGTGGTTTTGACGGGACCACCTACGAGCAGTACTTC
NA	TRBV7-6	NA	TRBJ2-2	CASSLAFERGELFF	TGTGCCAGCAGCTTAGCTTTCGAGAGAGGGGAGCTGTTTTTT
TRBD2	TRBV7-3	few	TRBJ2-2	CASSPSGRNTGELFF	TGTGCCAGCAGCCCTAGCGGGAGGAACACCGGGGAGCTGTTTTTT
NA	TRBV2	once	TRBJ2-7	CASHRSSYEQYF	TGTGCCAGCCACCGAAGCTCCTACGAGCAGTACTTC
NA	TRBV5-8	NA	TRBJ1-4	CASSSYPETGEKLFF	TGTGCCAGCAGCTCATACCCGGAGACCGGGGAAAAACTGTTTTTT
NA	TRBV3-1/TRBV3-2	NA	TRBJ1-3	CASSQRTGGNTIYF	TGTGCCAGCAGCCAGCGGACGGGTGGAAACACCATATATTTT
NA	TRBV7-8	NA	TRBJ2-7	CASSLVSGGNGEQYF	TGTGCCAGCAGCTTAGTGTCCGGGGGTAATGGCGAGCAGTACTTC
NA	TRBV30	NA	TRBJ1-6	CAWTRWADKNSPLHF	TGTGCCTGGACGCGATGGGCGGACAAAAATTCACCCCTCCACTTT
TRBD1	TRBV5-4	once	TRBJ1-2	CASRTKTGVDYGYTF	TGTGCCAGCAGGACCAAGACAGGGGTGGACTATGGCTACACCTTC
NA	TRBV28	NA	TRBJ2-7	CASTSWAGIYEQYF	TGTGCCAGCACATCCTGGGCAGGGATATACGAGCAGTACTTC
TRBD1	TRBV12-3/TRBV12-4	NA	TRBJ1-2	CASRTGSYGYTF	TGTGCCAGCAGGACAGGGAGCTATGGCTACACCTTC
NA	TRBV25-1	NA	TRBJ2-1	CASRITGADEQFF	TGTGCCAGCAGGATCACGGGCGCGGACGAGCAGTTCTTC
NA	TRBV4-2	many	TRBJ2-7	CASSQGVGFGLTSYEQYF	TGTGCCAGCAGCCAAGGGGTTGGTTTTGGCTTAACCTCCTACGAGCAGTACTTC
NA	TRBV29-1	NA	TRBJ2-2	CSGEFFGRGGELFF	TGCAGCGGTGAATTCTTCGGGAGAGGCGGGGAGCTGTTTTTT
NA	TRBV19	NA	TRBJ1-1	CASSVGTNRPGEAFF	TGTGCCAGTAGTGTGGGGACTAACCGACCTGGTGAAGCTTTCTTT
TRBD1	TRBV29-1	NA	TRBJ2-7	CSVADRVYEQYF	TGCAGCGTTGCTGACAGGGTATACGAGCAGTACTTC
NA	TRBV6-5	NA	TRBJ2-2	CASSYGLNTGELFF	TGTGCCAGCAGTTACGGGCTGAACACCGGGGAGCTGTTTTTT
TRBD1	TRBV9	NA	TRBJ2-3	CASSHGTGGESTDTQYF	TGTGCCAGCAGCCACGGGACAGGGGGCGAGAGCACAGATACGCAGTATTTT
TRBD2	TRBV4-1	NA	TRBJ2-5	CASSQDQSSGGPISKETQYF	TGCGCCAGCAGCCAAGATCAAAGTAGCGGGGGGCCCATTAGTAAAGAGACCCAGTACTTC
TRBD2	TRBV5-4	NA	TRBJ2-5	CASSWRTSGGYQETQYF	TGTGCCAGCAGCTGGAGGACTAGCGGGGGGTACCAAGAGACCCAGTACTTC
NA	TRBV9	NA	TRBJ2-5	CASSVDGSRKTQYF	TGTGCCAGCAGCGTAGACGGGAGCCGGAAGACCCAGTACTTC
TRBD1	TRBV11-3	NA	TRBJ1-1	CASSRRTGPNTEAFF	TGTGCCAGCAGCCGAAGGACAGGGCCTAACACTGAAGCTTTCTTT
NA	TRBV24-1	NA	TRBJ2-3	CATSVLAEGGPDTQYF	TGTGCCACCAGTGTCCTAGCGGAGGGGGGCCCAGATACGCAGTATTTT
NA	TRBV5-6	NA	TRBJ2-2	CASTQGPNTGELFF	TGTGCCAGCACCCAGGGCCCGAACACCGGGGAGCTGTTTTTT
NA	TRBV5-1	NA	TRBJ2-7	CASSLDPGFSYEQYF	TGCGCCAGCAGCTTGGATCCGGGGTTCTCCTACGAGCAGTACTTC
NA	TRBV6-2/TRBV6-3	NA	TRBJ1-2	CASSPWGELGINYGYTF	TGTGCCAGCAGTCCCTGGGGTGAACTGGGTATCAACTATGGCTACACCTTC
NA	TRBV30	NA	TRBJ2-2	CACDSSNTGELFF	TGTGCCTGCGACAGCTCGAACACCGGGGAGCTGTTTTTT
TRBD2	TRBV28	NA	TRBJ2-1	CASLKVGLAGVGTYNEQFF	TGTGCCTCTTTAAAAGTGGGACTAGCGGGAGTTGGCACCTACAATGAGCAGTTCTTC
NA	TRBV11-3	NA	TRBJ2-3	CASSRTAGTDTQYF	TGTGCCAGCAGCCGGACGGCCGGCACAGATACGCAGTATTTT
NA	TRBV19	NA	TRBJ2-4	CASSISRGLAKNIQYF	TGTGCCAGTAGTATCTCCCGTGGACTAGCCAAAAACATTCAGTACTTC
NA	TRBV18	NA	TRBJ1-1	CASSPFEGKGPNTEAFF	TGTGCCAGCTCACCATTTGAAGGGAAGGGACCCAACACTGAAGCTTTCTTT
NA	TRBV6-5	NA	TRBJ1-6	CASSRSSYNSPLHF	TGTGCCAGCAGTCGGAGCTCCTATAATTCACCCCTCCACTTT
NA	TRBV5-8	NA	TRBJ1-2	CASSSRDPGGGYTF	TGTGCCAGCAGCTCCCGGGACCCCGGCGGCGGCTACACCTTC